This TCR beta chain was recovered during a study of neurological immune-mediated disorders. This clonotype has at least ten counts. TCRdb called the 5' RACE reads again in MiXCR, with one record for every CDR3 protein. The sample shows about 62,000 distinct CDR3 sequences, about 3.7% of them seen only once. Germline V gene sequence: CDR1 SGHDT, CDR2 YYEEEE. This CDR3 comprises 13 residues. Trimming removed 4 bases at V and 4 bases at J, with 10 bases between. The chain couples TRBV5-6 to TRBJ2-3; D ambiguous. The source is a woman aged 45 to 65 with multiple sclerosis. The sample taken for sequencing was PBMCs. The CDR3 DNA follows: TGTGCCAGCAGCCGCGGTGGGTCAGATACGCAGTATTTT. Its protein product is CASSRGGSDTQYF. The entire variable domain, with the rest obtained from reference TRBV5-6 and TRBJ2-3, is as follows: DAGVTQSPTHLIKTRGQQVTLRCSPKSGHDTVSWYQQALGQGPQFIFQYYEEEERQRGNFPDRFSGHQFPNYSSELNVNALLLGDSALYLCASSRGGSDTQYFGPGTRLTVL.